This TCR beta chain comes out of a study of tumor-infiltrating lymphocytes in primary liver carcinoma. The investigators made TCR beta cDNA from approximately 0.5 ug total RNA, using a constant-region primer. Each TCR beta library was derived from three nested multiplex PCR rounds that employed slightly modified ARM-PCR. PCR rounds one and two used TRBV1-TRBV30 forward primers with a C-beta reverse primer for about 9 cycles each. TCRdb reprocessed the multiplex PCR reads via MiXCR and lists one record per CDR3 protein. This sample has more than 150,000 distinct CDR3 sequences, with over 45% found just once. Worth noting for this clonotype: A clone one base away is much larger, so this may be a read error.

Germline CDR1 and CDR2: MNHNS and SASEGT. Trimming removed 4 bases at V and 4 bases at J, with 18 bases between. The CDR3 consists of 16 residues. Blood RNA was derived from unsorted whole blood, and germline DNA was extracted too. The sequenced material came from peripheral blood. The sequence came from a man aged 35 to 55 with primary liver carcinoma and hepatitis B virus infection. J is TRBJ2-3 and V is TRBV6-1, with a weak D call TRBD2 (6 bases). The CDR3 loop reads CASSVQAGLRPDTQYF. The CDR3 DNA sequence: TGTGCCAGCAGTGTCCAGGCGGGACTGAGACCAGATACGCAGTATTTT.